A selection of T cell receptor beta chains follows, all from one sample in a study of blood T cell repertoires in COVID-19. TCRdb's table, derived via immunoSEQ multiplex PCR, lists solely in-frame clones and lacks some. The repertoire consists of 150,000 to 200,000 clones, with about 80% occurring once and the leading ten covering approximately 7%. The specimen sequenced was peripheral blood. Receptors originate from a man between 65 and 85 years old with active or convalescent COVID-19. Each CDR3 is given with its conserved first and last residue. D genes are given only for firm matches. Clone size, where shown, is once, few, many, or a class for clones that have expanded.

TRBV7-2	TRBD2	-	TRBJ2-1	CASSPGLAGGEQFF	TGTGCCAGCAGCCCGGGACTAGCGGGGGGTGAGCAGTTCTTC
TRBV7-8	-	few	TRBJ1-5	CASSLEGQFNQPQHF	TGTGCCAGCAGCTTAGAAGGACAGTTCAATCAGCCCCAGCATTTT
TRBV21-1	-	-	TRBJ2-5	CAIPGQGNLGGEERPDQETQYF	TGTGCCATCCCGGGACAGGGTAATCTGGGGGGGGAGGAGCGCCCGGACCAAGAGACCCAGTACTTC
TRBV29-1	-	-	TRBJ2-2	CSCLQGAGELFF	TGCAGCTGTCTGCAGGGCGCCGGGGAGCTGTTTTTT
TRBV4-2	TRBD2	-	TRBJ2-1	CASSQEGGGEQFF	TGTGCCAGCAGCCAAGAGGGGGGGGGTGAGCAGTTCTTC
TRBV6-6	TRBD1	-	TRBJ1-4	CASGPKTGAEKLFF	TGTGCCAGCGGCCCTAAGACAGGGGCTGAAAAACTGTTTTTT
TRBV30	TRBD2	few	TRBJ2-5	CAWSVGVAGVNQETQYF	TGTGCCTGGAGTGTAGGGGTAGCGGGAGTCAACCAAGAGACCCAGTACTTC
TRBV5-1	TRBD1	-	TRBJ2-1	CASSAGTGATNEQFF	TGCGCCAGCAGCGCCGGGACAGGGGCAACAAATGAGCAGTTCTTC
TRBV4-2	TRBD2	-	TRBJ2-1	CASSQDGTSGTSVYEQFF	TGTGCCAGCAGCCAAGATGGGACTAGCGGGACCAGTGTTTATGAGCAGTTCTTC
TRBV11-2	-	once	TRBJ2-3	CASSRRGGVGTDTQYF	TGTGCCAGCAGCCGGAGGGGCGGGGTCGGCACAGATACGCAGTATTTT
TRBV6-5	-	-	TRBJ2-7	CASSPMTVYEQYF	TGTGCCAGCAGTCCCATGACAGTCTACGAGCAGTACTTC
TRBV7-3	-	-	TRBJ2-3	CASSIYSDTQYF	TGTGCCAGCAGCATTTACTCTGATACGCAGTATTTT
TRBV3-1/TRBV3-2	TRBD1	-	TRBJ1-2	CASSKADRVNNGYTF	TGTGCCAGCAGCAAAGCGGACAGGGTAAATAATGGCTACACCTTC